What follows is one TCR beta chain and its context. The target antigen is unknown. There are 15 residues in the CDR3. Germline CDR1 and CDR2: MNHEY and SVGAGI. The V end lost 7 bases, the J end lost 3 bases, and 17 bases lay between the germline ends. The repertoire was sequenced with immunoSEQ multiplex PCR; TCRdb's copy has only in-frame clones and lacks some. The sample gives 80,000 to 100,000 clones, roughly 90% of which show up once; roughly 0.77% is in the top ten. This sample was included in a study of OX40 agonist ivuxolimab in advanced cancers. Study-level information: Averaging about 60 years in age, with a range of roughly 23 to 80, the cohort was approximately 87% male. Study-wide results and limits: Low normalized T-cell clonal expansion also characterized some of the nonresponders. There were, on average, more expanded clones in CD8+ T cells than in CD4+.

The material was CD4+ or CD8+ T cells sorted from blood, obtained in a trial of the OX40 agonist ivuxolimab. The clonotype was recovered from an adult with an advanced solid tumor such as melanoma, head and neck, liver or kidney cancer. The V gene is TRBV6-5, the J gene TRBJ2-3; D is perhaps TRBD2 (6 bases). The CDR3 DNA reads as TGTGCCAGCATGGAGGGCCCGGTTGGTACAGATACGCAGTATTTT. Amino acids: CASMEGPVGTDTQYF.